The present T cell receptor (beta chain) was sequenced within a study of identical twins. Overall study results and limits: Memory repertoires showed no such pattern, whereas abundant cord blood beta clonotypes carried fewer insertions. Modeled out-of-frame TCR alpha sharing in monozygotic twins fell below observed levels. Out-of-frame alpha sequences common to twins exhibited an excess of low generation probability.

This CDR3 contains 16 residues. V was pared by 0 bases and J by 2 bases, with 7 bases of the junction left unmatched. The germline CDR1 and CDR2 sequences are MGHRA and YSYEKL. This clonotype was counted a few times. Its antigen is undetermined. TCRdb reanalysed the 5' RACE reads using MiXCR and keeps one entry per CDR3 protein. The sample lists about 1.7 million distinct CDR3 sequences, around 29% occurring once. The source of this sequence is a newborn girl in good health. Sequencing was done on a sample of cord blood. This rearrangement joins TRBV4-1 to TRBJ2-7; the match to TRBD2 covers 7 bases. DNA of the CDR3: TGCGCCAGCAGCCAAGATAAAACTAGCGCCGCCTACGAGCAGTACTTC. It is translated as CASSQDKTSAAYEQYF.